This TCR beta chain is from a study of STAT3 mutations in large granular lymphocyte leukemia. Study-wide results and caveats: In about 30% of the 18 patients, new TCR clonotypes emerged after therapy. In T-cell large granular lymphocyte leukemia, about half of patients showed multiple immunodominant subclonotypes. Clonal expansion was inferred from other time points because no sample existed at each clone's first appearance. Persisting codominant clonotypes may have hidden a small pathogenic clone. Suggested: STAT3 mutation was not the ancestral event for these clonal expansions.

Measured with immunoSEQ multiplex PCR; TCRdb has only the in-frame clones, and not every one. The sample has approximately 8,000 clones; 91% are singletons. A word on this clone: Antigen unknown.

The sequence was obtained from a man in his fifties with T-cell large granular lymphocyte leukemia. Some clones in this sample may be carry-over from other donors' samples. Material: peripheral blood mononuclear cells.

The CDR3 protein is CASSWGLAEETQYF. Here the CDR3 DNA reads TGTGCCAGCAGTTGGGGACTAGCTGAGGAGACCCAGTACTTC. The J gene is TRBJ2-5, the V gene TRBV2, with 9 bases lining up with TRBD2. Germline CDR1 SNHLY, CDR2 FYNNEI. The CDR3 runs to 14 residues. The V and J ends lost 5 bases and 5 bases, in that order; junction bases with no gene match: 6. Using reference TRBV2 and TRBJ2-5 for the parts outside the CDR3, the full variable domain is EPEVTQTPSHQVTQMGQEVILRCVPISNHLYFYWYRQILGQKVEFLVSFYNNEISEKSEIFDDQFSVERPDGSNFTLKIRSTKLEDSAMYFCASSWGLAEETQYFGPGTRLLVL.